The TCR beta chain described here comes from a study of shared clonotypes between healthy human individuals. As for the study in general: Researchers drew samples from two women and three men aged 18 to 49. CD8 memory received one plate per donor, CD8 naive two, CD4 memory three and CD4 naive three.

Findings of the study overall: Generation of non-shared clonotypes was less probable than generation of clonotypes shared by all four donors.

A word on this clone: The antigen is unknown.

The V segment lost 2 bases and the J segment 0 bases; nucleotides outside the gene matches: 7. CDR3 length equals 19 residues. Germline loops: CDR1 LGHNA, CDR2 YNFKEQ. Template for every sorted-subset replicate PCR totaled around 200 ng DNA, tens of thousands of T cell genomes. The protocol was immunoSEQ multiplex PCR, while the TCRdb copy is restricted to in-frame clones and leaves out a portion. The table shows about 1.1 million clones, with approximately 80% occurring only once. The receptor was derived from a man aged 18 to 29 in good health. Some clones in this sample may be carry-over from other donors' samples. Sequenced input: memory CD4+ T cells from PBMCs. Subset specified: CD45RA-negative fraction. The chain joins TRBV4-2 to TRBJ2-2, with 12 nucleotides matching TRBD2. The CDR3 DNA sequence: TGTGCCAGCAGCCAATGGGCTAGCGGGAGGGGAACGAACACCGGGGAGCTGTTTTTT. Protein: CASSQWASGRGTNTGELFF.